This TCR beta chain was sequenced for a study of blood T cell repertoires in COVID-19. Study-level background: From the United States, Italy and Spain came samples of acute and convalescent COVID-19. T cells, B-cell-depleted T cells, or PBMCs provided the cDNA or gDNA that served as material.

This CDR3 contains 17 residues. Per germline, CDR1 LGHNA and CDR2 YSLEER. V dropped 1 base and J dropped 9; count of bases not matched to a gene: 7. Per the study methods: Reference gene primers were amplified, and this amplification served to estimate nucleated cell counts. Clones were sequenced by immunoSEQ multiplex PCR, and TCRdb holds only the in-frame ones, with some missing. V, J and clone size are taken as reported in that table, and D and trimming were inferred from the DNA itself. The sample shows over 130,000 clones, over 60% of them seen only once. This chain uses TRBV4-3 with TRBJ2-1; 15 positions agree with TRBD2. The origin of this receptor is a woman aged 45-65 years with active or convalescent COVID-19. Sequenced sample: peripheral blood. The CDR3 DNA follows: TGCGCCAGCAGCCAAGGGACTAGCGGGGGGGCGGGTAGTGAGCAGTTCTTC. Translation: CASSQGTSGGAGSEQFF.